The entry below describes one TCR beta chain. Its cognate antigen is unknown. This sample is part of a study of cytomegalovirus exposure and HLA in healthy donors. Findings and caveats of the study: The majority of TCR sequences were rare, yet some public TCRs appeared in many donors. Cytomegalovirus status was reportedly diagnosed by the classifier with high specificity and sensitivity.

Assay: immunoSEQ multiplex PCR; the TCRdb copy retains only in-frame clones and omits some. The repertoire holds 90,000 to 130,000 clones, with approximately 86% as singletons. V lost 1 base and J 3 bases, leaving 19 bases between the germline ends. This CDR3 is built from 18 residues. Germline CDR1 is MGHRA and CDR2 is YSYEKL. The donors were members of the validation cohort, which comprised roughly 130 subjects and was separate from the first cohort of fewer than 700 subjects. The material sequenced was PBMCs. This clonotype originated in a woman between 18 and 29 years old in good health and CMV-seronegative. The rearrangement joins TRBV4-1 to TRBJ2-1; possibly TRBD2 for D (6 bases). The CDR3 DNA reads as TGCGCCAGCAGCCAAGGGGGGAGCGGGCAGCGGGTCTACAATGAGCAGTTCTTC. Residues: CASSQGGSGQRVYNEQFF.